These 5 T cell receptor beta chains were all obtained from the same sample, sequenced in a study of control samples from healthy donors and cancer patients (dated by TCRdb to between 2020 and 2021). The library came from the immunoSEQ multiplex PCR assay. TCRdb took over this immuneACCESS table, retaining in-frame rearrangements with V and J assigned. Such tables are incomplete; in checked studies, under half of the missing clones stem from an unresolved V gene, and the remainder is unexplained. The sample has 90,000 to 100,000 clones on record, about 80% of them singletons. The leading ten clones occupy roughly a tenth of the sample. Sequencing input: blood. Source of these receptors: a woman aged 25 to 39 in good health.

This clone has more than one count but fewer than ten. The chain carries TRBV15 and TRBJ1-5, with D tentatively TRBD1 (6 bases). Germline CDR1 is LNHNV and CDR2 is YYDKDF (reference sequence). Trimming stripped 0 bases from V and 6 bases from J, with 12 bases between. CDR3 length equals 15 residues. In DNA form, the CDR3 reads TGTGCCACCAGCAGAGAGGGGGGGGCGGCTCAGCCCCAGCATTTT. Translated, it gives CATSREGGAAQPQHF.

CDR3: CASSSPGTPSYNSPLHF. The CDR3 DNA follows: TGTGCCAGCAGCTCCCCCGGGACCCCCTCCTATAATTCACCCCTCCACTTT. V usage is TRBV9 and J usage is TRBJ1-6, with a tentative D call TRBD1 (5 bases). This CDR3 spans 17 amino acids. V lost 4 bases and J 0 bases, leaving 14 bases between the germline ends. CDR1 is SGDLS, CDR2 YYNGEE, per germline.

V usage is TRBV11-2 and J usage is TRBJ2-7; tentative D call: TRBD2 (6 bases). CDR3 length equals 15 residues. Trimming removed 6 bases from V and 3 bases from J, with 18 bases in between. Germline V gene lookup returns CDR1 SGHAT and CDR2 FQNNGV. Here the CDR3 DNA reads TGTGCCAGCAGGAAACCCGGGACTTCGGACTACGAGCAGTACTTC. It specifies CASRKPGTSDYEQYF.

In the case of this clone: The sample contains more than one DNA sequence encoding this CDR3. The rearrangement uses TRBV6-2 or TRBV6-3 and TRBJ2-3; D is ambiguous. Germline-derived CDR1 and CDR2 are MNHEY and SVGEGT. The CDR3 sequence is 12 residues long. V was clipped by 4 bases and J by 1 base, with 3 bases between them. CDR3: CASSSRTDTQYF. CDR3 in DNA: TGTGCCAGCAGTTCCCGCACAGATACGCAGTATTTT.

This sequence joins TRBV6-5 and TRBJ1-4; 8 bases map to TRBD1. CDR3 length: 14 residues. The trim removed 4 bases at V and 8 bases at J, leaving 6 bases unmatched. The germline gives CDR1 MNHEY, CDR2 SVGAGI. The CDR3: CASSLDRVGEKLFF. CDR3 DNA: TGTGCCAGCAGTTTGGACAGGGTTGGGGAAAAACTGTTTTTT.